The rows below give T cell receptor beta chains drawn from one sample of a study of blood T cell repertoires in COVID-19. Clones were sequenced by immunoSEQ multiplex PCR, and TCRdb holds only the in-frame ones, with some missing. The sample yields some 170,000 clones, over 80% seen once. The sequenced sample was peripheral blood. These receptor sequences come from a woman aged 45-60 years with acute or convalescent COVID-19. The CDR3 runs from the conserved cysteine through the conserved F or W. Fields, in order: J gene, clone size, V gene, D gene, CDR3 DNA, CDR3 protein. The D gene is left open where the match is weak. Rows may omit the clone size; those that give it use once, few, many or a size class.

TRBJ1-2 | - | TRBV7-2 | TRBD1 | TGTGCCAGCACCCCTAGGACAGGGGTCTTTAACTATGGCTACACCTTC | CASTPRTGVFNYGYTF
TRBJ1-3 | - | TRBV19 | - | TGTGCCAGTAGCTCTCTCGACAGGACCGGAAACACCATATATTTT | CASSSLDRTGNTIYF
TRBJ1-4 | - | TRBV19 | - | TGTGCCAGTAGTCTAGGGGCGTCGGCTAATGAAAAACTGTTTTTT | CASSLGASANEKLFF
TRBJ2-5 | - | TRBV18 | - | TGTGCCAGCTCACCACCGGACAAACAAGAGACCCAGTACTTC | CASSPPDKQETQYF
TRBJ2-2 | - | TRBV27 | - | TGTGCCAGCAGGGCTTATCGAGGGGGACCGGGGGAGCTGTTTTTT | CASRAYRGGPGELFF
TRBJ1-5 | - | TRBV6-2/TRBV6-3 | - | TGTGCCAGCAGTTACCCCAGCGCCCCCCAGCATTTT | CASSYPSAPQHF
TRBJ2-3 | - | TRBV2 | - | TGTGCCAGCACTAGCGAGTCTAGCACAGATACGCAGTATTTT | CASTSESSTDTQYF
TRBJ1-1 | - | TRBV3-1/TRBV3-2 | TRBD1 | TGTGCCAGCAGCCCCGACAGGGGCCATTCGCGGACTGAAGCTTTCTTT | CASSPDRGHSRTEAFF
TRBJ2-1 | once | TRBV15 | - | TGTGCCACCAGCATCCGGACAGCCTCCTACAATGAGCAGTTCTTC | CATSIRTASYNEQFF
TRBJ2-7 | few | TRBV2 | - | TGTGCCAGCAGTGCATCAGGGATGGGAGAGCAGTACTTC | CASSASGMGEQYF
TRBJ1-2 | once | TRBV29-1 | - | TGCAGCGTTGAAGTGGGGAGAGGCTATGGCTACACCTTC | CSVEVGRGYGYTF
TRBJ1-1 | - | TRBV10-1 | - | TGCGCCAGCAGTGATAGCATGAACACTGAAGCTTTCTTT | CASSDSMNTEAFF
TRBJ2-1 | - | TRBV11-2 | - | TGTGCCAGCAGCTTAGAGGGGGCGGAATACAATGAGCAGTTCTTC | CASSLEGAEYNEQFF
TRBJ1-5 | once | TRBV5-1 | TRBD1 | TGCGCCAGCAGCCTGGGGACAGGGGCTTATCAGCCCCAGCATTTT | CASSLGTGAYQPQHF
TRBJ2-7 | - | TRBV18 | - | TGTGCCAGCTCACCATTACAGGGCCTCTCCTACGAGCAGTACTTC | CASSPLQGLSYEQYF
TRBJ1-1 | - | TRBV7-2 | - | TGTGCCAGCAGCTTACGGGTAGTGGACACTGAAGCTTTCTTT | CASSLRVVDTEAFF
TRBJ1-4 | - | TRBV9 | - | TGTGCCAGCAGCGCTGCCCCCGGTTCAACTAATGAAAAACTGTTTTTT | CASSAAPGSTNEKLFF
TRBJ1-5 | - | TRBV6-2/TRBV6-3 | TRBD1 | TGTGCCAGCAGTTACTCGGGGACAGGGTATCAGCCCCAGCATTTT | CASSYSGTGYQPQHF
TRBJ1-2 | - | TRBV10-3 | TRBD1 | TGTGCCACGTCAGGGGGCGCGAGGTATGGCTACACCTTC | CATSGGARYGYTF
TRBJ2-2 | - | TRBV5-1 | TRBD2 | TGCGCCAGCAGCGGGCTAGCGGGGGGGCTGCACACCGGGGAGCTGTTTTTT | CASSGLAGGLHTGELFF
TRBJ1-5 | - | TRBV2 | TRBD1 | TGTGCCAGCAGAACTTTGACAGGGGTTGCGGGCGGCAATCAGCCCCAGCATTTT | CASRTLTGVAGGNQPQHF
TRBJ2-5 | - | TRBV19 | - | TGTGCCAGTAGTATGGGCAGGGGGAGGGAGACCCAGTACTTC | CASSMGRGRETQYF
TRBJ2-2 | - | TRBV3-1/TRBV3-2 | - | TGTGCCAGCAGCCTGGGGGGGAACACCGGGGAGCTGTTTTTT | CASSLGGNTGELFF
TRBJ1-5 | - | TRBV15 | TRBD1 | TGTGCCACCAGCGTGGACAGGGGGCTTCAGCCCCAGCATTTT | CATSVDRGLQPQHF
TRBJ1-1 | - | TRBV6-6 | - | TGTGCCAGCAGTTACTCGGAGGGCCCTGAAGCTTTCTTT | CASSYSEGPEAFF
TRBJ2-6 | - | TRBV19 | TRBD1 | TGTGCCAGTACTCGACAGGGGTACGGGGCCAACGTCCTGACTTTC | CASTRQGYGANVLTF
TRBJ1-5 | - | TRBV19 | - | TGTGCCAGTAGTAGGGGCAGTAATAGCAATCAGCCCCAGCATTTT | CASSRGSNSNQPQHF
TRBJ2-1 | - | TRBV6-5 | - | TGTGCCAGCAGTTTGGGAGAGGGTAGGAGTGAGCAGTTCTTC | CASSLGEGRSEQFF
TRBJ1-1 | - | TRBV7-2 | TRBD1 | TGTGCCAGCAGTACGACAGGGGGGACTGAAGCTTTCTTT | CASSTTGGTEAFF